The 7 T cell receptor beta chains below were found in one sample sequenced in a study of cytomegalovirus exposure and HLA in healthy donors (dated by TCRdb to about 2017). The library came from the immunoSEQ multiplex PCR assay. For the multiplex PCR, a mixture combining 60 forward primers for TCR Vbeta segments and 13 reverse primers for TCR Jbeta segments was used. This immuneACCESS table, as held by TCRdb, lists in-frame sequences with V and J called but not all clones. Of the missing ones, under half trace to an unresolved V gene in checked studies; the others have no known cause. This sample comprises some 130,000 clones, under 90% of them detected only once. Together, the top ten hold about 0.63% of the sample. What was sequenced was PBMCs. These receptors originate from a man aged 18 to 30 in good health and CMV-seronegative.

This chain uses TRBV2 with TRBJ2-2; D remains ambiguous. The ends were cut back, 6 bases at V and 5 bases at J, with 10 bases in the middle. This CDR3 is 13 amino acids long. Germline lookup yields CDR1 SNHLY and CDR2 FYNNEI. The CDR3 sequence: CASRVIDTGELFF. As DNA, the CDR3 is TGTGCCAGCAGGGTAATAGATACCGGGGAGCTGTTTTTT. Filled out from reference TRBV2 and TRBJ2-2, the complete variable domain reads EPEVTQTPSHQVTQMGQEVILRCVPISNHLYFYWYRQILGQKVEFLVSFYNNEISEKSEIFDDQFSVERPDGSNFTLKIRSTKLEDSAMYFCASRVIDTGELFFGEGSRLTVL.

The chain couples TRBV19 to TRBJ2-5, with 13 positions matching TRBD2. This CDR3 is built from 16 residues. Trimming at V came to 3 bases and at J to 2 bases, leaving 3 bases not matched to a gene. CDR1 and CDR2 (germline): LNHDA, SQIVND (reference sequence). CDR3 amino acids: CASSIWTSGGQETQYF. The CDR3 nucleotides read TGTGCCAGTAGTATCTGGACTAGCGGGGGACAAGAGACCCAGTACTTC. The complete variable domain, with remaining parts taken from reference TRBV19 and TRBJ2-5, reads DGGITQSPKYLFRKEGQNVTLSCEQNLNHDAMYWYRQDPGQGLRLIYYSQIVNDFQKGDIAEGYSVSREKKESFPLTVTSAQKNPTAFYLCASSIWTSGGQETQYFGPGTRLLVL.

The table lists this clone with a few counts. This sequence joins TRBV7-2 and TRBJ1-5, with D perhaps matching TRBD1 (6 bases). The CDR3 has 14 residues. V was pared by 1 base and J by 4 bases, with 8 bases between. Per the germline V gene, CDR1 is SGHTA and CDR2 is FQGNSA. The CDR3 spells CASSLDRVNQPQHF. In DNA form, the CDR3 reads TGTGCCAGCAGCTTAGACAGGGTAAATCAGCCCCAGCATTTT.

DNA for the CDR3: TGTGCCAGCAGTTACCGCGACAGGGGGCAATACGAGCAGTACTTC. Encoded protein: CASSYRDRGQYEQYF. This chain uses TRBV6-5 with TRBJ2-7, with TRBD1 matching over 10 bases. Germline-derived CDR1 and CDR2 are MNHEY and SVGAGI. Germline trimming cut 2 bases from V and 4 bases from J; bases unmatched to any gene: 5. The CDR3 totals 15 residues.

The V and J genes are TRBV6-1 and TRBJ1-1; D is possibly TRBD1 (6 bases). The germline V and J ends were trimmed by 4 bases and 5 bases, with 26 bases remaining between them. The CDR3 totals 18 residues. Germline CDR1 and CDR2: MNHNS and SASEGT. DNA for the CDR3: TGTGCCAGCAGTGGTGCGGTGGGAGCCGGTACAGGGACGACTGAAGCTTTCTTT. As protein: CASSGAVGAGTGTTEAFF.

The V call is TRBV14, the J call TRBJ2-2; no firm D call. The CDR3 sequence is 19 residues long. Trimming left V 0 bases short and J 7 bases short, with 24 bases between. Looked up from germline, CDR1 is SGHDN and CDR2 is FVKESK. For the CDR3, the DNA is TGTGCCAGCAGCCAAGAGTCTTTTTTAAACCCTTCCAGATACGGGGAGCTGTTTTTT. Protein product: CASSQESFLNPSRYGELFF.

Only one count was recorded for this clone. The gene calls are TRBV5-6 and TRBJ2-7; no firm D call. Trimming took off 6 bases at V and 8 bases at J, with 15 bases between the two ends. CDR1 is SGHDT, CDR2 YYEEEE, per germline. This CDR3 is built from 12 residues. CDR3 DNA: TGTGCCAGCACCCGAGACACCTCTCAGCAGTACTTC. This sequence encodes CASTRDTSQQYF.